This T cell receptor (beta chain) originates from a study of T cell changes during pregnancy in multiple sclerosis. V was pared by 6 bases and J by 6 bases, with 6 bases of the junction left unmatched. This CDR3 region has 14 residues. CDR1 is SNHLY, CDR2 FYNNEI, per germline. Profiled with immunoSEQ multiplex PCR; TCRdb holds only in-frame clones, not every one. The sample lists about 70,000 clones; 85% to 95% were seen once. The receptor was derived from a female donor with multiple sclerosis, enrolled in a pregnancy study. The sequenced sample was peripheral blood, obtained before pregnancy. The chain uses TRBV2 and TRBJ2-2; 8 bases are shared with TRBD1. CDR3 sequence (DNA): TGTGCCAGCAGAACGACAGGGGATCCCGGGGAGCTGTTTTTT. It yields the protein CASRTTGDPGELFF.